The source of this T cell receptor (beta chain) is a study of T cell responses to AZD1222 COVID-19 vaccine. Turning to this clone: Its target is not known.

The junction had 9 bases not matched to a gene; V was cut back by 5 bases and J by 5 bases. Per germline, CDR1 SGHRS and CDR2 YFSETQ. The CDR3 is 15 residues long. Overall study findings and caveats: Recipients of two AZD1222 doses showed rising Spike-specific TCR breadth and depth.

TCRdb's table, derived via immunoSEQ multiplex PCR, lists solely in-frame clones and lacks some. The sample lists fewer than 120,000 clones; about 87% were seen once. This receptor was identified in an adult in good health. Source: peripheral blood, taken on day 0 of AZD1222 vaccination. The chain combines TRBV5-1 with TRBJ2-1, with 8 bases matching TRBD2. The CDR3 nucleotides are TGCGCCAGCAGAGAAATAGCGGGATCCGACAATGAGCAGTTCTTC. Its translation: CASREIAGSDNEQFF.